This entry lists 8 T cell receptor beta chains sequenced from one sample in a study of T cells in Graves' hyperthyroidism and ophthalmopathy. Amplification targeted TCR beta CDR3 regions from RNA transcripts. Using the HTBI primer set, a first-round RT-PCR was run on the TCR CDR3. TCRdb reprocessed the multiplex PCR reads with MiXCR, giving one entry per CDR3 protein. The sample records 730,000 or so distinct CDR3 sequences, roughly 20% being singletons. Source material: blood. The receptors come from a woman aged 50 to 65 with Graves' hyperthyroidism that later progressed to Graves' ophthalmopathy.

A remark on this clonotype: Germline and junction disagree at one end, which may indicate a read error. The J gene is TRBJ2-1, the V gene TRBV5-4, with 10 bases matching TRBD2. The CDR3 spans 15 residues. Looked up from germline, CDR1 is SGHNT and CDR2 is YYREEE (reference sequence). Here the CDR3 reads CASFQPGLAYSEQFF. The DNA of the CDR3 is TGTGCCAGCTTCCAGCCGGGACTAGCGTACAGTGAGCAGTTCTTC.

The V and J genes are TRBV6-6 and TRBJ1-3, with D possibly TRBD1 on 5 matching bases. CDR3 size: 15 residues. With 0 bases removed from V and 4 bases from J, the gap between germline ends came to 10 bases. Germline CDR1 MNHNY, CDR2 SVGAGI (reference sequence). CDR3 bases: TGTGCCAGCAGTTACTCGACAGAGGGGGGAAACACCATATATTTT. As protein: CASSYSTEGGNTIYF.

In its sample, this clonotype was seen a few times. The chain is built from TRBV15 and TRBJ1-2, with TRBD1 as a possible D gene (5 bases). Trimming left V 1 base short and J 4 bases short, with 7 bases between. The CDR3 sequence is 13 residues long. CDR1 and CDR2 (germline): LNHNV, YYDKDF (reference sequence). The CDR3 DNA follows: TGTGCCACCAGCAGAGTGACAGCCTATGGCTACACCTTC. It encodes CATSRVTAYGYTF.

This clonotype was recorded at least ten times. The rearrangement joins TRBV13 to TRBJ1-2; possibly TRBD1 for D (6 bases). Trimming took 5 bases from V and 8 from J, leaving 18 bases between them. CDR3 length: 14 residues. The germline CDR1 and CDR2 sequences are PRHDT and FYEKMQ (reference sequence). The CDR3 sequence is CASSPSQSGGGYTF. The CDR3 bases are TGTGCCAGCAGCCCCTCACAGAGTGGGGGCGGCTACACCTTC.

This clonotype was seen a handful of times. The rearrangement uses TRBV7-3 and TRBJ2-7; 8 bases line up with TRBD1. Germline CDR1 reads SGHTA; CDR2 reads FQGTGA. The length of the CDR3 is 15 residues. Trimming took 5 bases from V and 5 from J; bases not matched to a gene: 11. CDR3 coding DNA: TGTGCCAGCAGCCAAACCCGGGGACAGGTTAACGAGCAGTACTTC. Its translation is CASSQTRGQVNEQYF.

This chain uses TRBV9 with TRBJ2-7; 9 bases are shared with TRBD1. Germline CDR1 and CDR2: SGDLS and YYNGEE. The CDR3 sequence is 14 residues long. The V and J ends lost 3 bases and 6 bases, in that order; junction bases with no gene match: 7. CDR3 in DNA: TGTGCCAGCAGCGCTTGGGACAGGGCCGGCGAGCAGTACTTC. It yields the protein CASSAWDRAGEQYF. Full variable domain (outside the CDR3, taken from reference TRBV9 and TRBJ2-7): DSGVTQTPKHLITATGQRVTLRCSPRSGDLSVYWYQQSLDQGLQFLIQYYNGEERAKGNILERFSAQQFPDLHSELNLSSLELGDSALYFCASSAWDRAGEQYFGPGTRLTVT.

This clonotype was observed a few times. CDR3 coding DNA: TGTGCCAGCAGTGACACAGACACGGGAGGCTACACCTTC. It specifies CASSDTDTGGYTF. The chain couples TRBV6-1 to TRBJ1-2; D gene uncertain. This CDR3 region has 13 residues. The V gene's germline CDR1 is MNHNS and CDR2 SASEGT. V dropped 3 bases and J dropped 8 bases, with 13 bases sitting between them.

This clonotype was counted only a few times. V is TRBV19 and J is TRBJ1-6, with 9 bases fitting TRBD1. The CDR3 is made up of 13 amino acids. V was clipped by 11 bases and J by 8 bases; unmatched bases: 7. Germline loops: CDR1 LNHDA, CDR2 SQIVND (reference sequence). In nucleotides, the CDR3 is TGTGCCTGCCGGGACAGGGTGGATTCACCCCTCCACTTT. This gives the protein CACRDRVDSPLHF.